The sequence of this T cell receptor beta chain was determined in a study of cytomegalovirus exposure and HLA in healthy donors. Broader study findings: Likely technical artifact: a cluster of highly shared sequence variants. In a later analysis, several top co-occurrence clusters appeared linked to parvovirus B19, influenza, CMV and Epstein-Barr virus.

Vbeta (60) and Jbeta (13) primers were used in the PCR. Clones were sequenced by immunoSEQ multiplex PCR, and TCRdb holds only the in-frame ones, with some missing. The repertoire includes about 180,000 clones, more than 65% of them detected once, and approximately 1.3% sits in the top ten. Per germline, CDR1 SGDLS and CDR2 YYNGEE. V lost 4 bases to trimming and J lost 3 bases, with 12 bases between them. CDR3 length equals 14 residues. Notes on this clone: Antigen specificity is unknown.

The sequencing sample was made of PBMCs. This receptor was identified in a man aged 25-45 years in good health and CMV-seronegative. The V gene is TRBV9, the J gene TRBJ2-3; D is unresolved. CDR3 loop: CASSPATGTDTQYF. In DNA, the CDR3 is TGTGCCAGCAGCCCTGCGACTGGTACAGATACGCAGTATTTT.